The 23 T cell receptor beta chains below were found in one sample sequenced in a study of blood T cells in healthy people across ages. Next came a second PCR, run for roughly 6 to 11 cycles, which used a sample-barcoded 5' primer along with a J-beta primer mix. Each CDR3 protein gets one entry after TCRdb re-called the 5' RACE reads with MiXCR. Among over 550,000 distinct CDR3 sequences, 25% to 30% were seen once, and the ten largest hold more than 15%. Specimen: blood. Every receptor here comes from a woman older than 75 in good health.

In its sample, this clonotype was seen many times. Here the CDR3 DNA reads TGCAGTGCTAGAGATCCCGGTCTCGGAGGGGGGGGATTAGCCAAAAACATTCAGTACTTC. Residues: CSARDPGLGGGGLAKNIQYF. The chain recombines TRBV20-1 with TRBJ2-4; D is perhaps TRBD2 (7 bases). This CDR3 contains 20 residues. Trimming removed 0 bases at V and 0 bases at J, with 24 bases between. CDR1 is DFQATT, CDR2 SNEGSKA, per germline (reference sequence).

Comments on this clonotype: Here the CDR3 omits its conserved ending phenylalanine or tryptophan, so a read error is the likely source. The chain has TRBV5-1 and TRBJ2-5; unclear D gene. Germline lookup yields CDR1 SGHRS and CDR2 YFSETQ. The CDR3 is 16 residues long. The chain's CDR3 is CASSLGAVLQEEPQYY. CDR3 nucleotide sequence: TGCGCCAGCAGCTTGGGGGCTGTCCTGCAAGAAGAGCCCCAGTACTAC.

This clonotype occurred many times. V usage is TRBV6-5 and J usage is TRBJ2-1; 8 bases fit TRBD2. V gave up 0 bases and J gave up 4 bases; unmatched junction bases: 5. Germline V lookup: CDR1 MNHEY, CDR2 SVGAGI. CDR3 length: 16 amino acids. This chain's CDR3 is CASSYSSGGRYNEQFF. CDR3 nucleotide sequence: TGTGCCAGCAGTTACTCGAGCGGGGGCCGATACAATGAGCAGTTCTTC.

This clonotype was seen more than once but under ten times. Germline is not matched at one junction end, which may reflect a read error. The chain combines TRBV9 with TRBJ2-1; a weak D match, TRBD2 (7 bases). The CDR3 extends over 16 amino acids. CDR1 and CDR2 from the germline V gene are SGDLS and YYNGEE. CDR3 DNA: TGTGCCAGCAGCGTAGATGGGGGGGGGGCCTATAATGAGCAGTTCTTC. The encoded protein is CASSVDGGGAYNEQFF.

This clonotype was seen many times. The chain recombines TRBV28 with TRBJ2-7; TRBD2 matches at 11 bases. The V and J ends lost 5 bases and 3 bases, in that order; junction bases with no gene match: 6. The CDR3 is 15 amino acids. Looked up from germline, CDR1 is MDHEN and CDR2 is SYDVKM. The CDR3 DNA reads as TGTGCCAGCAGTCCTCAGGGACTAGCGGACTACGAGCAGTACTTC. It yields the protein CASSPQGLADYEQYF.

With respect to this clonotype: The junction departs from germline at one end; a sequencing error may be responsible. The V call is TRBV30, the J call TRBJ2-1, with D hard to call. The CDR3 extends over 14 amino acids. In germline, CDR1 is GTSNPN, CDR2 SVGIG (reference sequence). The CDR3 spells CTWNRVSSYNEQFF. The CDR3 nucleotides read TGTACCTGGAACCGGGTTAGCTCCTACAATGAGCAGTTCTTC. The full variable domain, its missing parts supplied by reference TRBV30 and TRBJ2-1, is SQTIHQWPATLVQPVGSPLSLECTVEGTSNPNLYWYRQAAGRGLQLLFYSVGIGQISSEVPQNLSASRPQDRQFILSSKKLLLSDSGFYLCTWNRVSSYNEQFFGPGTRLTVL.

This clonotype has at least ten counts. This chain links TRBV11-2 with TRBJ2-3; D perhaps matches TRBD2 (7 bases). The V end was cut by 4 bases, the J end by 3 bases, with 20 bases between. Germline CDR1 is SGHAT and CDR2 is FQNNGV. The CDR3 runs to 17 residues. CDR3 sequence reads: CASSSILGGTRTDTQYF. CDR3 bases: TGTGCCAGCAGCTCCATTTTGGGGGGGACAAGGACAGATACGCAGTATTTT.

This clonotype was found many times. DNA for the CDR3: TGCGCCAGCAGCCCGGCCGTTGGTTTCGGGCTCGAGCAGTACTTC. The encoded protein is CASSPAVGFGLEQYF. This chain connects TRBV5-1 to TRBJ2-7, with no clear D. The ends were cut back, 4 bases at V and 6 bases at J, with 20 bases in the middle. The CDR3 totals 15 residues. Germline CDR1 SGHRS, CDR2 YFSETQ.

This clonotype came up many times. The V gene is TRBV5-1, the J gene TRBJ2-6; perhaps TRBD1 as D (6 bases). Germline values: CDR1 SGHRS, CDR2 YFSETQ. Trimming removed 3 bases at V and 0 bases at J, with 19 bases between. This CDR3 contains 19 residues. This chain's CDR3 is CASSSYTGSLLSGANVLTF. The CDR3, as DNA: TGCGCCAGCAGCTCTTACACAGGGAGCCTCCTCTCTGGGGCCAACGTCCTGACTTTC.

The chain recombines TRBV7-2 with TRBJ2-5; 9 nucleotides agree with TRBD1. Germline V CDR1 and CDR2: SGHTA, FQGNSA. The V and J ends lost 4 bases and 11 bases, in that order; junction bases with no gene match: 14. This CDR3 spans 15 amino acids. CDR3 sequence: CASSSDRGTYNEQYF. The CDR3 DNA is TGTGCCAGCAGCTCGGACAGGGGAACATACAATGAGCAGTACTTC.

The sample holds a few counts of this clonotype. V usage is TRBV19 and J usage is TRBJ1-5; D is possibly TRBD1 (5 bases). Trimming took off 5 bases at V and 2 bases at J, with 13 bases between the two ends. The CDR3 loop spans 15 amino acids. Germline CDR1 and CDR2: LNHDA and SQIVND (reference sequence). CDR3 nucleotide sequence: TGTGCCAGTAGTTCTTGGGGCCTGGGCAATCAGCCCCAGCATTTT. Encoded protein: CASSSWGLGNQPQHF.

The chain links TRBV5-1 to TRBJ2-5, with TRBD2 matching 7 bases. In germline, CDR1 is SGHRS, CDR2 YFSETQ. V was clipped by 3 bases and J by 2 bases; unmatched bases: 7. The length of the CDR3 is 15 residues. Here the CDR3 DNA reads TGCGCCAGCAGCTGGGGGGGGTTGTCGCAAGAGACCCAGTACTTC. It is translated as CASSWGGLSQETQYF.

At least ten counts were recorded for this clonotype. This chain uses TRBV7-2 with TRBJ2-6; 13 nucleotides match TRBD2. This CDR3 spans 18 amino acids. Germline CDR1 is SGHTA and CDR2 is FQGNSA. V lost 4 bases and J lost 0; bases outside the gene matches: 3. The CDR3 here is CASSSGTSGASGANVLTF. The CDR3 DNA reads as TGTGCCAGCAGCTCCGGGACTAGCGGGGCCTCTGGGGCCAACGTCCTGACTTTC.

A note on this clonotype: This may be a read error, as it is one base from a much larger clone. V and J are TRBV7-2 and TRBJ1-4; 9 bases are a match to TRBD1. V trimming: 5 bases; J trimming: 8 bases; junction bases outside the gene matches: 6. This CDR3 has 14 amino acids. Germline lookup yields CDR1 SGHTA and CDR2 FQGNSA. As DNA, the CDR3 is TGTGCCAGCAGCCGGAACAGGGGGCGCGAAAAACTGTTTTTT. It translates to CASSRNRGREKLFF. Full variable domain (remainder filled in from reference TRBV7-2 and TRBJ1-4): GAGVSQSPSNKVTEKGKDVELRCDPISGHTALYWYRQSLGQGLEFLIYFQGNSAPDKSGLPSDRFSAERTGGSVSTLTIQRTQQEDSAVYLCASSRNRGREKLFFGSGTQLSVL.

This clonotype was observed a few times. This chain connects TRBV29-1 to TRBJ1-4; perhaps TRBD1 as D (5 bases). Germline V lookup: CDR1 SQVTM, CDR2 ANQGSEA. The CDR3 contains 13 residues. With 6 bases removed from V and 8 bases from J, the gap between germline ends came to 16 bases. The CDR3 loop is CSVRGAPREKLFF. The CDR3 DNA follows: TGCAGCGTCCGTGGGGCCCCTCGGGAAAAACTGTTTTTT. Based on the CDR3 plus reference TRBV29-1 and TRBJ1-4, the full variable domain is SAVISQKPSRDICQRGTSLTIQCQVDSQVTMMFWYRQQPGQSLTLIATANQGSEATYESGFVIDKFPISRPNLTFSTLTVSNMSPEDSSIYLCSVRGAPREKLFFGSGTQLSVL.

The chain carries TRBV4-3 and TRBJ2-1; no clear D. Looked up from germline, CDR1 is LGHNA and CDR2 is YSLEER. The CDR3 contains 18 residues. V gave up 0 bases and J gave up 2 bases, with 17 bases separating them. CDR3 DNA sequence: TGCGCCAGCAGCCAAGAACGTGGGCGGATGTCTACCTACAATGAGCAGTTCTTC. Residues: CASSQERGRMSTYNEQFF.

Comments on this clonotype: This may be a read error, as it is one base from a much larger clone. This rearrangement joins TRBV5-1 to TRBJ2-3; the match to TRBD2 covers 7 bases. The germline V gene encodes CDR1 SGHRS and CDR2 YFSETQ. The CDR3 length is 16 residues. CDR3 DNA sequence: TGCGCCGGCAGCTTGGCCCCCCTAGCGGCAGCAGATACGCAGTATTTT. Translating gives CAGSLAPLAAADTQYF.

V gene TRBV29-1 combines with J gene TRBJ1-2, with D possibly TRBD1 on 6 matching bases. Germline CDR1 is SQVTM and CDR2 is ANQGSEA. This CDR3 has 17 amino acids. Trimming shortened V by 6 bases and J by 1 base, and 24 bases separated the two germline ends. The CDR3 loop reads CSVLPGDGETFNYGYTF. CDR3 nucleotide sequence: TGCAGCGTGTTACCAGGGGACGGCGAGACCTTTAACTATGGCTACACCTTC.

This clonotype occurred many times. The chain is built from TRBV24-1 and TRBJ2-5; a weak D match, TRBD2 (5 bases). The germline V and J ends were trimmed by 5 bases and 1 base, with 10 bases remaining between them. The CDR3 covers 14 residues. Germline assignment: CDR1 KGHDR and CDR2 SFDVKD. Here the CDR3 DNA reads TGTGCCACCAGTGGACGGGGTTCCCAAGAGACCCAGTACTTC. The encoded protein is CATSGRGSQETQYF.

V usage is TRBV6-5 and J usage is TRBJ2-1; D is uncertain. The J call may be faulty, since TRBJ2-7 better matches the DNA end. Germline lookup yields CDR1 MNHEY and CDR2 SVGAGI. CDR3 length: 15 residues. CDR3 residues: CASSYDPSSYNEQYF. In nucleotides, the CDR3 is TGTGCCAGCAGTTACGACCCTAGTTCTTACAATGAGCAGTACTTC.

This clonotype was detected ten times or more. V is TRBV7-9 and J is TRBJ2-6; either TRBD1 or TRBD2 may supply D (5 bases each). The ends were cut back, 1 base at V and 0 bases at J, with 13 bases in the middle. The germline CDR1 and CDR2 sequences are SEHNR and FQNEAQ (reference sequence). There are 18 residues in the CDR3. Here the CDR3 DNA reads TGTGCCAGCAGCTTAGGGGACGGAAGAGACTCTGGGGCCAACGTCCTGACTTTC. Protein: CASSLGDGRDSGANVLTF. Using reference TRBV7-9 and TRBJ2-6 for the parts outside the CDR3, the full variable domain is DTGVSQNPRHKITKRGQNVTFRCDPISEHNRLYWYRQTLGQGPEFLTYFQNEAQLEKSRLLSDRFSAERPKGSFSTLEIQRTEQGDSAMYLCASSLGDGRDSGANVLTFGAGSRLTVL.

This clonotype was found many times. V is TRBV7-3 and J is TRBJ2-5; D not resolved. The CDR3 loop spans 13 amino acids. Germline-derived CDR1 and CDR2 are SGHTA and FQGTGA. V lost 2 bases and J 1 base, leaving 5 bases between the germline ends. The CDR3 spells CASSLHGQETQYF. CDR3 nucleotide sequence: TGTGCCAGCAGCTTACACGGCCAAGAGACCCAGTACTTC.

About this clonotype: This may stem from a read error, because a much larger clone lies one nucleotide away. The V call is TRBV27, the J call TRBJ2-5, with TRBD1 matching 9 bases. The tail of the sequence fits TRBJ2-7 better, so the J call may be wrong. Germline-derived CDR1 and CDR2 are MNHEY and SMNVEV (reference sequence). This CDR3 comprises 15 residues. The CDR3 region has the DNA TGTGCCAGCAGTTTACTCCCCGACAGGGGGAACGAGCAGTACTTC. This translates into CASSLLPDRGNEQYF.